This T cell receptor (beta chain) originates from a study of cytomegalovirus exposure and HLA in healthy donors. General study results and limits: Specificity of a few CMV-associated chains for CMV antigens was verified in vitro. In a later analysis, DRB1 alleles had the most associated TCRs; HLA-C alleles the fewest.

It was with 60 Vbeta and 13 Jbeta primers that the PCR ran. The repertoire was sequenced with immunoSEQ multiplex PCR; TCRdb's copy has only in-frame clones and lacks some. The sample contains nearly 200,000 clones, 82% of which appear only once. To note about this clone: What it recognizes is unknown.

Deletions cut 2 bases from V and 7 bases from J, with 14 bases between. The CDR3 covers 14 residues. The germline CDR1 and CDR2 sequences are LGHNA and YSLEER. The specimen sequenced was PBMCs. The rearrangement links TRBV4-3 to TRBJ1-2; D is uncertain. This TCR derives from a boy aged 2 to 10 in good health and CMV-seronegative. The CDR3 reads CASSQLGRVGGYTF. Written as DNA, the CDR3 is TGCGCCAGCAGCCAACTCGGGAGGGTAGGTGGCTACACCTTC.